Presented here are 23 T cell receptor beta chains from one specimen sequenced in a study of cytomegalovirus exposure and HLA in healthy donors. PCR used 60 Vbeta primers and 13 Jbeta primers. TCRdb's copy holds only in-frame clones and misses some; the assay was immunoSEQ multiplex PCR. The data show about 65,000 clones, almost 80% seen once. The sequenced material came from PBMCs. Receptors were obtained from a girl under 18 in good health and CMV-seropositive.

The chain is built from TRBV5-1 and TRBJ2-7; D is ambiguous. Looked up from germline, CDR1 is SGHRS and CDR2 is YFSETQ. V lost 2 bases and J 6 bases, leaving 12 bases between the germline ends. The CDR3 extends over 13 amino acids. CDR3 sequence reads: CASSLAGSLEQYF. The CDR3, as DNA: TGCGCCAGCAGCTTAGCCGGTTCCCTCGAGCAGTACTTC.

The chain is built from TRBV25-1 and TRBJ2-3; 10 nucleotides line up with TRBD2. Germline V gene sequence: CDR1 MGHDK, CDR2 SYGVNS. The CDR3 contains 16 residues. The junction had 14 bases not matched to a gene; V was cut back by 5 bases and J by 9 bases. The CDR3: CASSYTSGETVRTQYF. The CDR3 nucleotides read TGTGCCAGCAGTTATACTAGCGGGGAAACCGTTAGGACGCAGTATTTT.

This chain uses TRBV5-1 with TRBJ2-3; TRBD2 agrees at 14 bases. CDR3 length equals 18 residues. The junction had 9 bases not matched to a gene; V was cut back by 4 bases and J by 2 bases. Germline loops: CDR1 SGHRS, CDR2 YFSETQ. The CDR3 DNA follows: TGCGCCAGCAGCCATGGGACTAGCGGGGGAACAATCACAGATACGCAGTATTTT. It translates to CASSHGTSGGTITDTQYF.

The J gene is TRBJ1-6, the V gene TRBV25-1, with TRBD1 as a possible D gene (6 bases). From germline, CDR1 is MGHDK and CDR2 SYGVNS. The CDR3 loop spans 17 amino acids. V was clipped by 2 bases and J by 6 bases, with 17 bases between them. Here the CDR3 reads CASSEVTATGFNSPLHF. The CDR3 coding sequence is TGTGCCAGCAGTGAAGTTACAGCTACAGGGTTTAATTCACCCCTCCACTTT.

The chain couples TRBV4-1 to TRBJ2-3; 12 bases align to TRBD2. This CDR3 contains 14 residues. V lost 3 bases and J lost 14; bases outside the gene matches: 9. Germline V gene lookup returns CDR1 MGHRA and CDR2 YSYEKL. The CDR3 bases are TGCGCCAGCAGCCAGACGATTCTAGCGGGAGGGCCGTATTTT. It codes for CASSQTILAGGPYF.

The chain is built from TRBV4-1 and TRBJ1-5; D perhaps matches TRBD1 (5 bases). V was cut by 0 bases and J by 1 base, with 13 bases left in between. The CDR3 extends over 17 amino acids. Germline values: CDR1 MGHRA, CDR2 YSYEKL. The CDR3 nucleotides are TGCGCCAGCAGCCAAGAGTCTAGGGGAGGAAGCAATCAGCCCCAGCATTTT. Amino acids: CASSQESRGGSNQPQHF.

This clone has only one observation. J is TRBJ2-7 and V is TRBV10-2, with D maybe TRBD1 (5 bases). CDR1 is WSHSY, CDR2 SAAADI, per germline. V was clipped by 5 bases and J by 6 bases, with 5 bases between them. This CDR3 spans 10 amino acids. DNA of the CDR3: TGCGCCAGCAGTAGGGGCGAGCAGTACTTC. Its translation: CASSRGEQYF.

This chain links TRBV6-6 with TRBJ2-2, with 7 positions matching TRBD2. The CDR3 has 15 residues. V dropped 8 bases and J dropped 6; count of bases not matched to a gene: 12. CDR1 is MNHNY, CDR2 SVGAGI, per germline (reference sequence). The CDR3 is CASLMGTTPAGELFF. The CDR3 DNA is TGTGCCAGCCTGATGGGGACTACACCCGCCGGGGAGCTGTTTTTT.

The chain couples TRBV30 to TRBJ2-7, with D perhaps matching TRBD1 (6 bases). Trimming pared 5 bases from V and 0 bases from J, leaving 8 bases between. The CDR3 totals 12 residues. The germline V gene has CDR1 GTSNPN and CDR2 SVGIG (reference sequence). This chain's CDR3 is CAWGQLSYEQYF. CDR3 nucleotide sequence: TGTGCCTGGGGACAGCTCTCCTACGAGCAGTACTTC.

This clone was seen more than once but under ten times. The V and J genes are TRBV4-1 and TRBJ1-5; TRBD1 aligns across 8 bases. After removal of 3 bases from V and 4 bases from J, the junction contained 11 bases not matched to a gene. The CDR3 length is 17 residues. CDR1 MGHRA and CDR2 YSYEKL come from the germline V gene. CDR3 DNA sequence: TGCGCCAGCAGCCAGCGACAGGGGATAGGAGCAAATCAGCCCCAGCATTTT. It specifies CASSQRQGIGANQPQHF.

With regard to this clone: Its ends do not fully match the called genes, so a read error is possible. The V call is TRBV7-9, the J call TRBJ1-2; tentative D call: TRBD1 (6 bases). CDR1 and CDR2 (germline): SEHNR, FQNEAQ (reference sequence). The CDR3 has 13 amino acids. CDR3 residues: CASSLGTASGANF. The CDR3 DNA is TGTGCCAGCAGCTTAGGGACAGCCTCAGGCGCTAACTTC.

This clone was seen more than once but under ten times. V usage is TRBV7-2 and J usage is TRBJ2-7; 8 bases match TRBD1. The trim removed 2 bases at V and 3 bases at J, leaving 6 bases unmatched. Germline values: CDR1 SGHTA, CDR2 FQGNSA. CDR3 length: 15 amino acids. The CDR3 DNA reads as TGTGCCAGCAGCTTAAGTCAGGGGGCCCGCTACGAGCAGTACTTC. Its translation: CASSLSQGARYEQYF. The entire variable domain, with the rest obtained from reference TRBV7-2 and TRBJ2-7, is as follows: GAGVSQSPSNKVTEKGKDVELRCDPISGHTALYWYRQSLGQGLEFLIYFQGNSAPDKSGLPSDRFSAERTGGSVSTLTIQRTQQEDSAVYLCASSLSQGARYEQYFGPGTRLTVT.

The chain carries TRBV5-1 and TRBJ1-1; 7 nucleotides line up with TRBD1. The germline CDR1 and CDR2 sequences are SGHRS and YFSETQ. V was pared by 0 bases and J by 0 bases, with 2 bases of the junction left unmatched. The CDR3 loop spans 15 amino acids. This CDR3 is CASSLVGQMNTEAFF. CDR3 bases: TGCGCCAGCAGCTTGGTGGGACAGATGAACACTGAAGCTTTCTTT.

The chain couples TRBV28 to TRBJ2-3, with D unclear. CDR1 is MDHEN and CDR2 is SYDVKM in the germline V gene. The CDR3 sequence is 12 residues long. Trimming cost V 5 bases and J 5 bases, with 8 bases left between them. The CDR3 is CASSPYGDTQYF. CDR3 DNA: TGTGCCAGCAGTCCCTACGGAGATACGCAGTATTTT.

The chain employs TRBV13 and TRBJ2-1; 12 positions match TRBD2. The CDR3 is 16 amino acids. J gave up 9 bases and V 7 bases, and 13 bases lay outside the gene matches. Per germline, CDR1 PRHDT and CDR2 FYEKMQ (reference sequence). The CDR3 DNA is TGTGCCAGCACCCCGGGGCTAGCGGGGGGGCTAGCTGAGCAGTTCTTC. Translated: CASTPGLAGGLAEQFF.

The CDR3 loop is CASSHLLGKGVSYEQYF. DNA for the CDR3: TGTGCCAGCAGCCACCTCCTGGGAAAAGGGGTCTCCTACGAGCAGTACTTC. The V and J genes are TRBV14 and TRBJ2-7; the D gene is possibly TRBD1 (5 bases). Trimming cost V 3 bases and J 0 bases, with 18 bases left between them. The germline V gene encodes CDR1 SGHDN and CDR2 FVKESK. This CDR3 region has 17 residues.

This rearrangement joins TRBV27 to TRBJ2-1, with a weak D call TRBD2 (5 bases). From germline, CDR1 is MNHEY and CDR2 SMNVEV (reference sequence). The CDR3 length is 14 residues. The ends were cut back, 3 bases at V and 10 bases at J, with 16 bases in the middle. The CDR3 protein is CASSFSGLATEQFF. In nucleotides, the CDR3 is TGTGCCAGCAGTTTTTCAGGCCTAGCCACCGAGCAGTTCTTC.

V gene TRBV4-3 combines with J gene TRBJ2-7; 8 bases agree with TRBD2. Germline CDR1 reads LGHNA; CDR2 reads YSLEER. This CDR3 spans 17 amino acids. V was clipped by 4 bases and J by 4 bases; unmatched bases: 15. The CDR3 nucleotides are TGCGCCAGCAGCCCAAGGGCCGGGAGGGCCTTCAGTTACGAGCAGTACTTC. This encodes CASSPRAGRAFSYEQYF.

The chain carries TRBV15 and TRBJ1-6, with D unclear. The CDR3 length is 15 residues. Germline assignment: CDR1 LNHNV and CDR2 YYDKDF (reference sequence). Trimming removed 6 bases at V and 7 bases at J, with 16 bases between. The DNA for the CDR3 is TGTGCCACCAGGGAGGAGAGGACGGTGAATTCACCCCTCCACTTT. Encoded protein: CATREERTVNSPLHF.

This rearrangement joins TRBV7-8 to TRBJ1-1, with TRBD1 matching 8 bases. J was trimmed by 11 bases and V by 1 base; bases with no gene match: 12. The V gene's germline CDR1 is SGHVS and CDR2 FQNEAQ. CDR3 length: 15 residues. This chain's CDR3 is CASSLVSGQAKLAFF. The CDR3 bases are TGTGCCAGCAGCTTAGTTTCGGGACAGGCGAAGTTGGCTTTCTTT.

A note on this clone: This sample includes further DNA sequences coding for the same CDR3. The chain joins TRBV11-2 to TRBJ2-1; the match to TRBD1 covers 9 bases. V shed 4 bases and J 6 bases; nucleotides not matched to a gene: 1. In germline, CDR1 is SGHAT, CDR2 FQNNGV. The CDR3 has 13 amino acids. The CDR3 here is CASSSGQGNEQFF. The CDR3 region has the DNA TGTGCCAGCAGCTCGGGACAGGGCAATGAGCAGTTCTTC.

The chain couples TRBV2 to TRBJ1-5; TRBD1 might be the D (6 bases). Looked up from germline, CDR1 is SNHLY and CDR2 is FYNNEI. The CDR3 covers 12 residues. V lost 8 bases and J lost 4, with 9 bases in between. CDR3 nucleotide sequence: TGTGCCAGCGCCGGACAGAATCAGCCCCAGCATTTT. It encodes CASAGQNQPQHF.

V usage is TRBV10-3 and J usage is TRBJ1-1; D is possibly TRBD1 (5 bases). The CDR3 length is 14 residues. V was trimmed by 5 bases and J by 1 base, leaving 11 bases between them. Per germline, CDR1 ENHRY and CDR2 SYGVKD. The CDR3 DNA follows: TGTGCCATCAGTCCCGGCGGGGGGAACACTGAAGCTTTCTTT. This translates into CAISPGGGNTEAFF.